This TCR beta chain was captured by sequencing in a study of blood T cell repertoires in COVID-19. Study-wide context: Before being deemed recovered, Cohort 3 donors had two negative PCRs, clearance, or symptom resolution.

The CDR3 has 16 residues. The germline V gene encodes CDR1 KGHSH and CDR2 LQKENI. The V and J ends lost 0 bases and 0 bases respectively, with 10 bases between them. In the original processing: Reference gene primer amplification gave estimated nucleated cell counts. Sequencing was performed with immunoSEQ multiplex PCR; in TCRdb, only in-frame clones are kept and a portion is missing. The DNA gave D and trimming, while V, J and clone size come from that table. The data contain a few hundred thousand clones, more than 75% of them singletons. Individuals aged about 18 to 95 years were recruited from approximately 24 US areas. Each participant's cohort was designated according to participant-reported clinical history.

Sequences were obtained from PBMCs or T cells enriched from blood (not recorded which). The clonotype comes from a woman aged 55-70 years in a cohort exposed to, infected with or recovered from COVID-19 (not recorded which). This sequence joins TRBV18 and TRBJ2-3; TRBD2 is a possible D gene (5 bases). This chain's CDR3 is CASSPPSGTSTDTQYF. CDR3 DNA: TGTGCCAGCTCACCACCGTCGGGAACTAGCACAGATACGCAGTATTTT. Full variable domain (remainder filled in from reference TRBV18 and TRBJ2-3): NAGVMQNPRHLVRRRGQEARLRCSPMKGHSHVYWYRQLPEEGLKFMVYLQKENIIDESGMPKERFSAEFPKEGPSILRIQQVVRGDSAAYFCASSPPSGTSTDTQYFGPGTRLTVL.